These T cell receptor beta chains were read from a single sample in a study of identical twins. A single record per CDR3 protein comes from TCRdb applying MiXCR to the 5' RACE reads. Of roughly 1,500,000 distinct CDR3 sequences listed, about 32% are singletons. Sequencing was carried out using cord blood. These TCRs come from a newborn girl in good health. CDR3s include the opening cysteine and the closing phenylalanine or tryptophan. A D gene is named only where the DNA matches it firmly. Clone sizes are given selectively: once, few, many, or a class where the clone is expanded.

d_call clone_size j_call v_call cdr3_aa cdr3_nt
- few TRBJ1-6 TRBV3-1 CASSQDWRVSNSPLHF TGTGCCAGCAGCCAAGATTGGAGGGTGAGTAATTCACCCCTCCACTTT
- - TRBJ1-4 TRBV5-8 CASSTGASAEKLFF TGTGCCAGCAGTACGGGGGCATCAGCGGAAAAACTGTTTTTT
- - TRBJ1-1 TRBV9 CASSVGGYGAEAFF TGTGCCAGCAGCGTTGGGGGGTATGGGGCTGAAGCTTTCTTT
- - TRBJ2-6 TRBV12-3/TRBV12-4 CASSPGPTSSGANVLTF TGTGCCAGCAGCCCGGGGCCTACATCCTCTGGGGCCAACGTCCTGACTTTC
TRBD2 - TRBJ2-7 TRBV4-1 CASSQPQREVYEQYF TGCGCCAGCAGCCAACCTCAGCGGGAGGTTTACGAGCAGTACTTC
- - TRBJ2-5 TRBV27 CASSLFAGRETQYF TGTGCCAGCAGTTTATTCGCGGGAAGGGAGACCCAGTACTTC
- - TRBJ1-6 TRBV20-1 CSARRTRYNSPLHF TGCAGTGCTAGACGGACAAGATATAATTCACCCCTCCACTTT
TRBD2 - TRBJ2-1 TRBV12-3/TRBV12-4 CASSLRASGANEQFF TGTGCCAGCAGTTTAAGGGCTAGCGGGGCCAATGAGCAGTTCTTC
TRBD2 few TRBJ2-1 TRBV20-1 CSARGGTSGYNEQFF TGCAGTGCTAGAGGCGGGACTAGCGGGTACAATGAGCAGTTCTTC
- few TRBJ2-7 TRBV21-1 CASSKESHQPGSYEQYF TGTGCCAGCAGCAAAGAGTCGCACCAACCGGGCTCCTACGAGCAGTACTTC
TRBD2 - TRBJ2-1 TRBV28 CASSGLAGGRSYNEQFF TGTGCCAGTTCTGGACTAGCGGGAGGCCGATCCTACAATGAGCAGTTCTTC
- few TRBJ2-5 TRBV21-1 CASSKEPDYEQYF TGTGCCAGCAGCAAAGAGCCGGATTATGAGCAGTACTTC
- - TRBJ1-5 TRBV27 CASGAADDQPQHF TGTGCCAGCGGTGCAGCGGACGATCAGCCCCAGCATTTT
TRBD1 few TRBJ1-4 TRBV3-1 CASSQVYRGPTNEKLFF TGTGCCAGCAGCCAAGTTTACAGGGGGCCTACTAATGAAAAACTGTTTTTT
- few TRBJ1-2 TRBV20-1 CSARQGHNNYGYTF TGCAGTGCTAGACAAGGACACAATAACTATGGCTACACCTTC
- - TRBJ1-1 TRBV5-1 CASSLATIMNTEAFF TGCGCCAGCAGCTTGGCTACGATTATGAACACTGAAGCTTTCTTT
TRBD2 - TRBJ2-1 TRBV7-9 CASSPLAETYNEQFF TGTGCCAGCAGCCCGCTAGCGGAAACCTACAATGAGCAGTTCTTC
- - TRBJ2-3 TRBV20-1 CSAYSQDTQYF TGCAGTGCTTACAGCCAGGATACGCAGTATTTT
TRBD2 - TRBJ2-5 TRBV9 CASSLRGGSVLETQYF TGTGCCAGCAGCCTCCGGGGGGGTTCGGTTTTGGAGACCCAGTACTTC
TRBD2 few TRBJ2-1 TRBV7-8 CASMRGAYNEQFF TGTGCCAGCATGCGGGGGGCGTACAATGAGCAGTTCTTC
- few TRBJ2-7 TRBV6-2/TRBV6-3 CASRAGPPYEQYF TGTGCCAGCAGGGCGGGACCTCCCTACGAGCAGTACTTC
TRBD1 few TRBJ1-2 TRBV5-6 CASRRIYRGYGYTF TGTGCCAGCAGAAGAATCTACAGGGGTTATGGCTACACCTTC
TRBD2 - TRBJ2-7 TRBV20-1 CSASSGLASSYEQYF TGCAGTGCTAGTTCGGGACTAGCGAGCTCCTACGAGCAGTACTTC
- - TRBJ2-3 TRBV25-1 CASSEYTDHTDTQYF TGTGCCAGCAGTGAATATACGGACCACACAGATACGCAGTATTTT
- many TRBJ2-3 TRBV5-1 CASSLEDSTDTQYF TGCGCCAGCAGCTTAGAGGACAGCACAGATACGCAGTATTTT
TRBD2 - TRBJ2-1 TRBV5-1 CASSPKGLAGGRTYNEQFF TGCGCCAGCAGCCCTAAGGGACTAGCGGGGGGCAGAACCTACAATGAGCAGTTCTTC
- few TRBJ2-7 TRBV20-1 CSAEFSDNYEQYF TGCAGTGCGGAATTTAGCGACAACTACGAGCAGTACTTC
- - TRBJ2-3 TRBV4-2 CASSQDTEPGTDTQYF TGTGCCAGCAGCCAAGATACTGAGCCGGGCACAGATACGCAGTATTTT
- few TRBJ1-6 TRBV2 CASRVDGDSYNSPLHF TGTGCCAGCAGAGTTGACGGAGACTCCTATAATTCACCCCTCCACTTT
TRBD2 - TRBJ2-4 TRBV20-1 CSASLAGNYNEQYF TGCAGTGCTTCACTAGCGGGAAACTACAATGAGCAGTACTTC
TRBD1 - TRBJ1-1 TRBV27 CASRDRGSPRTEAFF TGTGCCAGCAGGGACAGGGGGTCCCCCCGCACTGAAGCTTTCTTT
- - TRBJ1-1 TRBV15 CATSPSAGYMNTEAFF TGTGCCACCAGCCCTTCGGCAGGATATATGAACACTGAAGCTTTCTTT
TRBD1 - TRBJ1-1 TRBV6-1 CASSEARMGQRNTEAFF TGTGCCAGCAGTGAAGCGCGGATGGGACAGAGGAACACTGAAGCTTTCTTT
- - TRBJ1-6 TRBV27 CASSKTGRNNSPLHF TGTGCCAGCAGTAAAACGGGACGCAATAATTCACCCCTCCACTTT
TRBD1 - TRBJ2-7 TRBV4-1 CASSQDRGPDGKQYF TGCGCCAGCAGCCAAGATAGGGGGCCCGATGGGAAGCAGTACTTC
TRBD2 - TRBJ2-3 TRBV20-1 CSARKPSGSWADTQYF TGCAGTGCTAGAAAACCGAGCGGGAGTTGGGCGGATACGCAGTATTTT